This TCR beta chain emerged from a study of CD8 T cells in Susac syndrome. TCR beta sequences were obtained from blood CD8+ and CD4+ T cells. V lost 3 bases and J 6 bases, leaving 12 bases between the germline ends. In germline, CDR1 is SGHRS, CDR2 YFSETQ. The CDR3 spans 13 residues. With random hexamers, about 0.5 to 1 ug RNA was reverse transcribed. Multiplex immunoSEQ PCR targeted 54 Vbeta and 13 Jbeta TCR beta segments. TCRdb itself ran the immunoSEQ multiplex PCR reads through MiXCR, one entry per CDR3 protein. The sample shows some 160,000 distinct CDR3 sequences, 94% of them seen only once. The V call is TRBV5-1, the J call TRBJ1-2, with D possibly being TRBD1 (6 bases). The sequence came from a human donor with Susac syndrome. What was sequenced was CD4+ T cells from PBMCs. CDR3 DNA: TGCGCCAGCAGCTCTACAGGGATGGATGGCTACACCTTC. Translation: CASSSTGMDGYTF.